The 10 T cell receptor beta chains in this list originate from one sample, sequenced in a study of T cells expressing NK-cell markers. TCRdb re-called the 5' RACE reads; one entry per CDR3 protein, DNA not given. This sample's clone table lists roughly 390,000 distinct CDR3 sequences. Sequenced input: blood T cells: a sorted CD56 or NKG2C T cell subset, CD4+ or CD8+ T cells, or bulk PBMC T cells (not recorded which). Every receptor here comes from a man aged 18-75 years in good health.

The CDR3 sequence is CSARDELLDRLFVTDTQYF. The V call is TRBV20-1, the J call TRBJ2-3; TCRdb's assignment of TRBD1 cannot be checked, as there is no DNA. The CDR3 is 19 residues long. Germline CDR1 reads DFQATT; CDR2 reads SNEGSKA (reference sequence).

The rearrangement links TRBV9 to TRBJ2-1; TCRdb names TRBD1, which stays unverified in the absence of DNA. The CDR3 is made up of 15 amino acids. Germline loops: CDR1 SGDLS, CDR2 YYNGEE. CDR3 protein: CASSDRGRQGGEQFF.

The rearrangement joins TRBV28 to TRBJ1-5. Germline assignment: CDR1 MDHEN and CDR2 SYDVKM. The CDR3 runs to 15 residues. The CDR3 loop reads CASSRAGLGNQPQHF.

CDR3: CASSSQGAPAKNIQYF. The chain couples TRBV6-5 to TRBJ2-4; the TCRdb call, TRBD1, lacks DNA for checking. The CDR3 contains 16 residues. Germline V gene lookup returns CDR1 MNHEY and CDR2 SVGAGI.

The V call is TRBV6-6, the J call TRBJ1-5. Germline V gene lookup returns CDR1 MNHNY and CDR2 SVGAGI (reference sequence). The CDR3 covers 13 residues. The CDR3 reads CASSYGQRQPQHF.

The rearrangement joins TRBV10-3 to TRBJ1-1; TCRdb indicates TRBD1, and absent DNA this call remains unverified. This CDR3 has 15 residues. The germline gives CDR1 ENHRY, CDR2 SYGVKD. Here the CDR3 reads CAIRETGRGNTEAFF.

The chain recombines TRBV2 with TRBJ2-7; TCRdb designates TRBD2, a call that cannot be tested without DNA. The CDR3 runs 15 residues. From germline, CDR1 is SNHLY and CDR2 FYNNEI. The CDR3 loop reads CASSVTDRQGGEQYF.

This chain joins TRBV12-5 and TRBJ2-5; there is no DNA to check the TCRdb D call of TRBD1. This CDR3 spans 15 amino acids. Germline V CDR1 and CDR2: LGHNT, FRNRAP. CDR3 sequence reads: CASGLIRGRRETQYF.

This CDR3 is CASTQAASTYGYTF. V is TRBV7-9 and J is TRBJ1-2; the TRBD1 assignment by TCRdb is unverifiable without DNA. The germline V gene encodes CDR1 SEHNR and CDR2 FQNEAQ (reference sequence). There are 14 residues in the CDR3.

The chain is built from TRBV20-1 and TRBJ2-4; TCRdb indicates TRBD1, and absent DNA this call remains unverified. Germline V lookup: CDR1 DFQATT, CDR2 SNEGSKA (reference sequence). The CDR3 sequence is 14 residues long. CDR3 protein: CSARGHGTLNIQYF.